The rows below give T cell receptor beta chains drawn from one sample of a study of cytomegalovirus exposure and HLA in healthy donors. The table came from immunoSEQ multiplex PCR; TCRdb's copy has only in-frame clones and leaves some out. This repertoire shows roughly 250,000 clones, under 80% found once; its top ten account for approximately 2.1%. The sequencing sample was made of PBMCs. The receptors come from a female donor in good health and CMV-seronegative. CDR3s include the opening cysteine and the closing phenylalanine or tryptophan. A D gene is named only where the DNA matches it firmly. Size is omitted from some rows. Given values are once, few, many or a class for expanded clones.

CDR3: CSVPSSRGYTF
DNA: TGCAGCGTCCCCTCGTCCAGGGGCTACACCTTC
D: NA
length: 11
V: TRBV29-1
size: NA
J: TRBJ1-2

CDR3: CASSEVPGTSGRGETQYF
DNA: TGTGCCAGCAGTGAAGTCCCAGGGACTAGCGGGAGAGGAGAGACCCAGTACTTC
D: TRBD2
length: 18
V: TRBV2
size: NA
J: TRBJ2-5

CDR3: CASNIRGPEQYF
DNA: TGTGCCAGCAACATCAGGGGTCCCGAGCAGTACTTC
D: NA
length: 12
V: TRBV7-6
size: NA
J: TRBJ2-7

CDR3: CSVPREVLNGYTF
DNA: TGCAGCGTCCCCCGGGAGGTTTTGAATGGCTACACCTTC
D: NA
length: 13
V: TRBV29-1
size: NA
J: TRBJ1-2

CDR3: CASSVNRGQDTEAFF
DNA: TGTGCCAGCAGCGTAAACAGGGGGCAGGACACTGAAGCTTTCTTT
D: TRBD1
length: 15
V: TRBV9
size: NA
J: TRBJ1-1

CDR3: CASSLGSSHTGELFF
DNA: TGTGCCAGCAGCTTAGGGAGTAGTCACACCGGGGAGCTGTTTTTT
D: NA
length: 15
V: TRBV11-3
size: NA
J: TRBJ2-2

CDR3: CASSQESLAVTNTGELFF
DNA: TGTGCCAGCAGCCAAGAGTCCCTAGCGGTAACGAACACCGGGGAGCTGTTTTTT
D: TRBD2
length: 18
V: TRBV4-2
size: once
J: TRBJ2-2

CDR3: CASRSGTSGTNEQYF
DNA: TGTGCCAGCAGGTCTGGGACTAGCGGGACCAACGAGCAGTACTTC
D: TRBD2
length: 15
V: TRBV2
size: few
J: TRBJ2-7

CDR3: CAIRGALAGGTYEQFF
DNA: TGTGCCATCCGGGGGGCACTAGCGGGAGGTACGTATGAGCAGTTCTTC
D: TRBD2
length: 16
V: TRBV10-3
size: few
J: TRBJ2-1

CDR3: CAISDPGRNTIYF
DNA: TGTGCCATCAGTGACCCCGGTAGAAACACCATATATTTT
D: NA
length: 13
V: TRBV10-3
size: NA
J: TRBJ1-3

CDR3: CASSLRLNTDTQYF
DNA: TGTGCCAGCAGTTTGCGGCTCAACACAGATACGCAGTATTTT
D: NA
length: 14
V: TRBV27
size: NA
J: TRBJ2-3